This TCR beta chain was documented in a study of T cells of healthy individuals. From germline, CDR1 is SQVTM and CDR2 ANQGSEA. The CDR3 runs 11 residues. V shed 7 bases and J shed 6 bases, with 13 bases lying between them. MiXCR, run by TCRdb on the 5' RACE reads, gives a single entry per CDR3 protein. The data hold nearly 100,000 distinct CDR3 sequences, with roughly 18% observed a single time. This clonotype was seen more than once but under ten times. The chain has TRBV29-1 and TRBJ2-7; D gene ambiguous. This TCR came from a human donor in good health. CDR3 in amino acids: CSARLRLEQYF. The DNA for the CDR3 is TGCAGCGCCCGTTTACGCCTCGAGCAGTACTTC.